This T cell receptor beta chain emerged from a study of shared clonotypes between healthy human individuals. Overall study findings and caveats: Naive CD4 clonotypes were shared across several donors at 5% to 6%.

With respect to this clone: Its antigen is still unknown.

Naive CD8 cells lacked CD45RO and underwent positive selection for CCR7, leaving out terminally differentiated effector memory CD45RA+ cells. Sequenced by immunoSEQ multiplex PCR; TCRdb stores in-frame clones only, minus some. The top ten clones hold 1% to 1.3% of a sample with roughly 2 million clones, roughly 94% of them seen once. CDR1 is MNHEY and CDR2 is SMNVEV in the germline V gene (reference sequence). The CDR3 length is 14 residues. V lost 5 bases and J lost 3; bases outside the gene matches: 2. Material for sequencing was naive CD8+ T cells sorted from blood. This chain joins TRBV27 and TRBJ2-2; the match to TRBD1 covers 8 bases. This receptor was identified in a man in his late teens or twenties in good health. CDR3 in amino acids: CASSVDRDTGELFF. CDR3 coding DNA: TGTGCCAGCAGTGTGGACAGGGACACCGGGGAGCTGTTTTTT.